Listed below are T cell receptor beta chains from one sample, sequenced in a study of blood T cell repertoires in COVID-19. Assay used: immunoSEQ multiplex PCR; TCRdb lists only in-frame clones, some missing. The table includes 200,000 to 250,000 clones, about 83% detected once. The sample was peripheral blood. The receptors were sampled from a man in his sixties who had recovered from COVID-19. Both conserved end residues are part of each CDR3. Each record gives: V gene, clone size, J gene, D gene, CDR3 protein, CDR3 DNA. D genes are given only for firm matches. A row's size may be missing; if present it is once, few, many or a size class.

>TRBV12-3/TRBV12-4|once|TRBJ2-4|-
CASSPAHGNIQYF
TGTGCCAGCAGTCCGGCCCACGGGAACATTCAGTACTTC
>TRBV10-1|few|TRBJ2-3|TRBD1
CASSNNPGQETDTQYF
TGCGCCAGCAGTAATAATCCGGGACAGGAGACAGATACGCAGTATTTT
>TRBV19|-|TRBJ1-1|-
CASSFQTGNTEAFF
TGTGCCAGTAGTTTTCAGACGGGTAACACTGAAGCTTTCTTT
>TRBV7-3|-|TRBJ2-5|TRBD2
CASSLAGGSQETQYF
TGTGCCAGCAGTCTCGCCGGGGGGAGCCAGGAGACCCAGTACTTC
>TRBV9|-|TRBJ1-3|-
CASSVETSSGNTIYF
TGTGCCAGCAGCGTAGAGACTAGTTCTGGAAACACCATATATTTT
>TRBV9|-|TRBJ1-2|TRBD1
CASSVTSRDRDDNYGYTF
TGTGCCAGCAGCGTAACTTCGAGGGACAGGGACGATAACTATGGCTACACCTTC
>TRBV19|-|TRBJ2-3|-
CACSEVLLPTDTQYF
TGTGCCTGCTCGGAGGTTTTACTGCCCACAGATACGCAGTATTTT
>TRBV30|-|TRBJ1-1|TRBD1
CAWDRGGTEAFF
TGTGCCTGGGACAGGGGCGGGACTGAAGCTTTCTTT
>TRBV6-4|once|TRBJ2-1|TRBD2
CASSWTSGRGEQFF
TGTGCCAGCAGTTGGACTAGCGGGAGAGGTGAGCAGTTCTTC
>TRBV30|-|TRBJ1-2|-
CAWDPGALGYTF
TGTGCCTGGGACCCCGGAGCGCTCGGCTACACCTTC
>TRBV4-3|-|TRBJ2-5|TRBD2
CASSQRRGGGETQYF
TGCGCCAGCAGCCAAAGACGGGGGGGAGGAGAGACCCAGTACTTC
>TRBV18|-|TRBJ1-1|-
CASSSKQLNTEAFF
TGTGCCAGCTCATCAAAACAGTTGAACACTGAAGCTTTCTTT
>TRBV28|-|TRBJ2-7|-
CASTRAGGSYEQYF
TGTGCCAGTACTAGAGCGGGCGGCTCCTACGAGCAGTACTTC
>TRBV2|-|TRBJ1-5|-
CASSLNQPQHF
TGTGCCAGCAGTCTCAATCAGCCCCAGCATTTT
>TRBV5-1|once|TRBJ2-7|-
CASSMSQGSEQYF
TGCGCCAGCTCAATGAGCCAGGGGAGTGAGCAGTACTTC
>TRBV27|once|TRBJ2-3|TRBD1
CASSWDRGPRHRDTQYF
TGTGCCAGCAGTTGGGACAGGGGTCCCCGACACAGAGATACGCAGTATTTT
>TRBV7-2|-|TRBJ1-1|-
CASSLRDEAFF
TGTGCCAGCAGCTTAAGAGATGAAGCTTTCTTT
>TRBV7-2|once|TRBJ2-1|TRBD2
CASSLDPRGGSYNEQFF
TGTGCCAGCAGCTTAGACCCCCGGGGGGGCTCCTACAATGAGCAGTTCTTC
>TRBV5-1|-|TRBJ2-1|TRBD2
CASSPGTRVGSEQFF
TGCGCCAGCAGTCCCGGGACTAGGGTTGGTAGTGAGCAGTTCTTC
>TRBV27|-|TRBJ1-2|TRBD1
CASSLKGQADGYTF
TGTGCCAGCAGTTTAAAGGGACAGGCAGATGGCTACACCTTC
>TRBV2|-|TRBJ2-7|-
CASSSSGAVGYF
TGTGCCAGCAGTAGTAGCGGCGCTGTGGGGTACTTC
>TRBV7-6|-|TRBJ1-4|-
CASSLIGSQHEKLFF
TGTGCCAGCAGCTTAATTGGGAGCCAACATGAAAAACTGTTTTTT
>TRBV5-1|-|TRBJ2-5|TRBD2
CASSLVPSGPATGQETQYF
TGCGCCAGCAGCTTGGTTCCTAGCGGGCCAGCCACGGGGCAAGAGACCCAGTACTTC
>TRBV5-1|-|TRBJ1-4|TRBD1
CASSTGTVNEKLFF
TGCGCCAGCAGCACCGGGACAGTAAATGAAAAACTGTTTTTT
>TRBV11-2|-|TRBJ1-6|-
CASSPNNSPLHF
TGTGCCAGCAGCCCTAATAATTCACCCCTCCACTTT
>TRBV10-3|-|TRBJ2-1|-
CAITKGVRSSYNEQFF
TGTGCCATCACTAAGGGGGTGCGGTCGTCCTACAATGAGCAGTTCTTC
>TRBV5-1|-|TRBJ2-3|TRBD1
CASSLEGTGAADTQYF
TGCGCCAGCAGCTTGGAAGGGACAGGGGCTGCAGATACGCAGTATTTT
>TRBV6-5|-|TRBJ2-7|-
CASSYGPGLGPYEQYF
TGTGCCAGCAGTTACGGTCCAGGGTTGGGCCCTTACGAGCAGTACTTC